This T cell receptor (beta chain) was documented in a study of cytomegalovirus exposure and HLA in healthy donors. PCR amplification relied on 60 Vbeta primers (plus 13 Jbeta primers). The method was immunoSEQ multiplex PCR; TCRdb's version includes in-frame clones alone and lacks a portion of them. The sample shows 120,000 or so clones, around 85% of them seen only once. This clone was observed once. Trimming took 0 bases from V and 4 from J, leaving 9 bases between them. This CDR3 has 14 residues. Germline assignment: CDR1 MNHEY and CDR2 SVGAGI. Sequenced material: PBMCs. The source of this sequence is a young man in good health and CMV-seronegative. This sequence joins TRBV6-5 and TRBJ2-5; possibly TRBD2 for D (5 bases). For the CDR3, the DNA is TGTGCCAGCAGTTACTCGGAAGGAGGAGAGACCCAGTACTTC. Protein sequence: CASSYSEGGETQYF.